These 10 T cell receptor beta chains were sequenced from one sample in a study of identical twins. TCRdb re-called the 5' RACE reads through MiXCR, storing one row per CDR3 protein. The table has some 500,000 distinct CDR3 sequences, 11% to 15% seen once. These data were also reused for a study on yellow fever vaccine responses in identical twins.

The sequenced sample consisted of CD4+ T cells sorted from blood. These receptors were obtained from a woman under 30 in good health.

The chain is built from TRBV6-2 or TRBV6-3 and TRBJ2-5; 8 nucleotides line up with TRBD2. Germline assignment: CDR1 MNHEY and CDR2 SVGEGT. V was clipped by 3 bases and J by 5 bases; unmatched bases: 11. CDR3 length: 16 residues. Here the CDR3 reads CASSYASGSVWETQYF. The DNA for the CDR3 is TGTGCCAGCAGTTATGCCAGCGGGAGTGTCTGGGAGACCCAGTACTTC.

The V gene is TRBV6-1, the J gene TRBJ2-3; weak D call: TRBD2 (7 bases). Germline assignment: CDR1 MNHNS and CDR2 SASEGT. This CDR3 contains 15 residues. V was cut by 5 bases and J by 0 bases, with 12 bases left in between. CDR3 coding DNA: TGTGCCAGCAGTAGGGGGGGGACTAGCACAGATACGCAGTATTTT. Protein sequence: CASSRGGTSTDTQYF.

This clonotype was recorded a few times. The rearrangement uses TRBV4-3 and TRBJ2-6, with 11 bases matching TRBD1. The CDR3 is 18 residues long. The ends lost 1 base at V and 3 bases at J; junction bases unmatched: 5. Germline values: CDR1 LGHNA, CDR2 YSLEER. CDR3 DNA sequence: TGCGCCAGCAGCCAAGGGACAGGGGGCGCAATTGGGGCCAACGTCCTGACTTTC. It translates to CASSQGTGGAIGANVLTF.

This clonotype was recorded once. The chain links TRBV6-1 to TRBJ2-3; D remains unclear. Germline CDR1 is MNHNS and CDR2 is SASEGT. V dropped 6 bases and J dropped 7 bases, with 8 bases sitting between them. The CDR3 spans 11 residues. CDR3 DNA: TGTGCCAGCAGCGACGGTTATACGCAGTATTTT. Translated, it gives CASSDGYTQYF.

This clonotype was recorded a few times. The chain combines TRBV7-8 with TRBJ2-3; 7 bases are a match to TRBD1. The V gene's germline CDR1 is SGHVS and CDR2 FQNEAQ. V dropped 8 bases and J dropped 2; count of bases not matched to a gene: 10. The CDR3 covers 15 residues. The CDR3 region has the DNA TGTGCCAGCCTACCCCGGGACAGTATCACAGATACGCAGTATTTT. This codes for CASLPRDSITDTQYF.

The J gene is TRBJ2-5, the V gene TRBV4-3; no reliable D call. CDR1 is LGHNA, CDR2 YSLEER, per germline. This CDR3 has 12 amino acids. Trimming cost V 3 bases and J 3 bases, with 5 bases left between them. CDR3 protein: CASSQSKETQYF. The CDR3 coding sequence is TGCGCCAGCAGCCAGTCCAAAGAGACCCAGTACTTC.

The chain combines TRBV20-1 with TRBJ1-1, with D hard to call. The V gene's germline CDR1 is DFQATT and CDR2 SNEGSKA (reference sequence). V shed 6 bases and J shed 1 base, with 15 bases lying between them. The CDR3 is 14 amino acids. CDR3 protein: CSAPLVRGNTEAFF. The DNA for the CDR3 is TGCAGTGCCCCGTTGGTCCGGGGGAACACTGAAGCTTTCTTT.

This clonotype came up a few times. The gene calls are TRBV20-1 and TRBJ1-6, with 9 nucleotides matching TRBD1. V was clipped by 0 bases and J by 5 bases; unmatched bases: 5. The CDR3 is 16 residues long. Germline CDR1 and CDR2: DFQATT and SNEGSKA (reference sequence). CDR3 nucleotide sequence: TGCAGTGCTAGAGACGCTGGACAGGGGAATAATTCACCCCTCCACTTT. This encodes CSARDAGQGNNSPLHF.

This clonotype was detected only a few times. The rearrangement joins TRBV6-1 to TRBJ2-3; weak D call: TRBD2 (5 bases). The CDR3 length is 13 residues. Trimming stripped 7 bases from V and 2 bases from J, with 10 bases between. Per the germline V gene, CDR1 is MNHNS and CDR2 is SASEGT. The CDR3 is CASMTGNTDTQYF. The CDR3 bases are TGTGCCAGCATGACGGGAAACACAGATACGCAGTATTTT.

This chain joins TRBV20-1 and TRBJ2-7, with 7 positions matching TRBD1. The CDR3 is 16 amino acids. CDR1 is DFQATT and CDR2 is SNEGSKA in the germline V gene (reference sequence). After removal of 5 bases from V and 4 bases from J, the junction contained 17 bases not matched to a gene. The CDR3 DNA reads as TGCAGTGCTTTTAAGGGTGAGACAGGGAGTTCTTACGAGCAGTACTTC. Its protein is CSAFKGETGSSYEQYF.